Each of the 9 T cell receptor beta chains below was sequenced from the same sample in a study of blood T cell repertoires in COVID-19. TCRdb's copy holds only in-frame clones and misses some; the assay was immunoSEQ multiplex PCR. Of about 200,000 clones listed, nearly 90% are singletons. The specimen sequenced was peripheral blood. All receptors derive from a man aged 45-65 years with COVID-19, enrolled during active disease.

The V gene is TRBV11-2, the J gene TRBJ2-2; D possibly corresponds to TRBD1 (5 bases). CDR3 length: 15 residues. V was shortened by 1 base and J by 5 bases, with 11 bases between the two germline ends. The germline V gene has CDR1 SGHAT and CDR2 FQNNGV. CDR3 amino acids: CASSLVRVETGELFF. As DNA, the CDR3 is TGTGCCAGCAGCTTAGTCAGGGTTGAAACCGGGGAGCTGTTTTTT. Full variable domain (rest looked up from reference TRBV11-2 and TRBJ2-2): EAGVAQSPRYKIIEKRQSVAFWCNPISGHATLYWYQQILGQGPKLLIQFQNNGVVDDSQLPKDRFSAERLKGVDSTLKIQPAKLEDSAVYLCASSLVRVETGELFFGEGSRLTVL.

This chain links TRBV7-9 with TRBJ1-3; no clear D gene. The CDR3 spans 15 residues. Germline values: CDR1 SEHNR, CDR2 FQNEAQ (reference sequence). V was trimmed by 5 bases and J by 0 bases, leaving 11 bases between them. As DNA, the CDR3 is TGTGCCAGCAGCCCCACCCAGTACTCTGGAAACACCATATATTTT. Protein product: CASSPTQYSGNTIYF.

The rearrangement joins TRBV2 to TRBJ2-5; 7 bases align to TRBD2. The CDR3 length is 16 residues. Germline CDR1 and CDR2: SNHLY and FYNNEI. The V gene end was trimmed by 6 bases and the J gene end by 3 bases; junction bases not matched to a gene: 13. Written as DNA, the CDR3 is TGTGCCAGCAGACAAGGGGAGGGCAGGGTAAAAGAGACCCAGTACTTC. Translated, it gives CASRQGEGRVKETQYF.

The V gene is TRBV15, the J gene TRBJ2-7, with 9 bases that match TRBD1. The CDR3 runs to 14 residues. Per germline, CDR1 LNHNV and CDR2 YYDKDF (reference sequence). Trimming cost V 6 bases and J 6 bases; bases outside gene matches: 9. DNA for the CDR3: TGTGCCACCAGTAACGGGACAGGGATTGGCGAGCAGTACTTC. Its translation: CATSNGTGIGEQYF.

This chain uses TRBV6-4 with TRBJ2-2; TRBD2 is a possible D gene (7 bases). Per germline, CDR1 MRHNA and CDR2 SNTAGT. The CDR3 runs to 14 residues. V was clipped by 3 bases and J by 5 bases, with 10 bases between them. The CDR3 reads CASSEGGETGELFF. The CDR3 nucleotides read TGTGCCAGCAGTGAAGGGGGGGAAACCGGGGAGCTGTTTTTT.

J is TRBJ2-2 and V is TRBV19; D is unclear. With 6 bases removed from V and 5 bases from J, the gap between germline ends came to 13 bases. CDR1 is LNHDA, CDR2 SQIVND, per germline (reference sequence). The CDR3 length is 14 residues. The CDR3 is CASSPGSGTGELFF. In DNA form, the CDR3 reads TGTGCCAGTAGCCCCGGGTCGGGTACCGGGGAGCTGTTTTTT.

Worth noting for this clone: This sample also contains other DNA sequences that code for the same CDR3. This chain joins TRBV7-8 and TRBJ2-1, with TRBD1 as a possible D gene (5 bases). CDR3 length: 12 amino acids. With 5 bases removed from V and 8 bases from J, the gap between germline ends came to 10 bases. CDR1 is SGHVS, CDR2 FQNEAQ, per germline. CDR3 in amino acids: CASSLRVDEQFF. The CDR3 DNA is TGTGCCAGCAGCCTCAGGGTGGATGAGCAGTTCTTC.

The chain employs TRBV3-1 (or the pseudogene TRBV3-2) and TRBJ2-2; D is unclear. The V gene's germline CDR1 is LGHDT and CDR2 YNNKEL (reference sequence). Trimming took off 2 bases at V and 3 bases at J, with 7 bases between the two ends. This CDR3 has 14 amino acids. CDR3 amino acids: CASSQSKYTGELFF. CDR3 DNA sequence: TGTGCCAGCAGCCAAAGCAAGTACACCGGGGAGCTGTTTTTT.

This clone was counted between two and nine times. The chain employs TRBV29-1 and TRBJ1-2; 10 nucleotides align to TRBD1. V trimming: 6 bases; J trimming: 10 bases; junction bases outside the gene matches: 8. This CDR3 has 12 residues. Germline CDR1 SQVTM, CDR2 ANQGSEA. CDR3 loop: CSVETGGGFYTF. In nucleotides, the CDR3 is TGCAGCGTGGAGACAGGGGGCGGATTCTACACCTTC. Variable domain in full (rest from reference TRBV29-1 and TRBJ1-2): SAVISQKPSRDICQRGTSLTIQCQVDSQVTMMFWYRQQPGQSLTLIATANQGSEATYESGFVIDKFPISRPNLTFSTLTVSNMSPEDSSIYLCSVETGGGFYTFGSGTRLTVV.